Shown below are 20 T cell receptor beta chains from a single sample sequenced in a study of a mutant IDH1 vaccine in newly diagnosed glioma. Generated by immunoSEQ multiplex PCR, the TCRdb table keeps only in-frame clones and is missing some. The sample shows 98,000 or so clones, 85% to 90% of them seen only once. Time point denoted: baseline, week 1 (first vaccination visit). This sample's treatment: pre-vaccination baseline after standard-of-care therapy. Sequences were derived from PBMCs, sampled from a glioma patient treated with radiotherapy, temozolomide or both. The receptors shown here come from a woman between 45 and 60 years old with glioma.

This sequence joins TRBV9 and TRBJ2-7; 7 bases line up with TRBD1. The length of the CDR3 is 14 residues. Losses at the gene ends were 0 bases for V and 3 bases for J; bases not matched to a gene: 3. In germline, CDR1 is SGDLS, CDR2 YYNGEE. The CDR3 region is CASSVGQGDYEQYF. Written as DNA, the CDR3 is TGTGCCAGCAGCGTAGGGCAGGGGGACTACGAGCAGTACTTC.

The rearrangement joins TRBV4-1 to TRBJ1-3; D uncertain. CDR1 MGHRA and CDR2 YSYEKL come from the germline V gene. The CDR3 extends over 14 amino acids. The V end lost 4 bases, the J end lost 0 bases, and 7 bases lay between the germline ends. The CDR3 DNA reads TGCGCCAGCAGCCCTCAATACTCTGGAAACACCATATATTTT. It is translated as CASSPQYSGNTIYF.

The chain links TRBV2 to TRBJ2-1, with 7 bases aligning to TRBD2. The CDR3 has 16 residues. V shed 4 bases, J shed 4 bases, and the junction held 10 bases outside the gene matches. Germline assignment: CDR1 SNHLY and CDR2 FYNNEI. CDR3: CASSATGTTGYNEQFF. The CDR3 nucleotides read TGTGCCAGCAGTGCAACCGGGACTACCGGATACAATGAGCAGTTCTTC.

This rearrangement joins TRBV4-1 to TRBJ2-2; TRBD1 might be the D (5 bases). The CDR3 runs 16 residues. V was pared by 4 bases and J by 0 bases, with 12 bases between. Germline CDR1 and CDR2: MGHRA and YSYEKL. CDR3 residues: CASSRTQASNTGELFF. DNA of the CDR3: TGCGCCAGCAGCCGGACACAGGCCTCGAACACCGGGGAGCTGTTTTTT.

The chain is built from TRBV19 and TRBJ2-1, with D unclear. The germline gives CDR1 LNHDA, CDR2 SQIVND (reference sequence). V lost 0 bases and J 1 base, leaving 1 base between the germline ends. The CDR3 is 13 residues long. CDR3 sequence: CASSIDSYNEQFF. The CDR3 region has the DNA TGTGCCAGTAGTATAGATTCCTACAATGAGCAGTTCTTC.

With respect to this clone: Other DNA variants within this sample encode the same CDR3. The chain links TRBV5-1 to TRBJ2-1; 7 bases are a match to TRBD1. The CDR3 runs to 15 residues. Germline V gene sequence: CDR1 SGHRS, CDR2 YFSETQ. V shed 0 bases and J 2 bases; nucleotides not matched to a gene: 2. This CDR3 is CASSLEQGAYNEQFF. In DNA, the CDR3 is TGCGCCAGCAGCTTGGAGCAGGGGGCCTACAATGAGCAGTTCTTC.

This chain uses TRBV27 with TRBJ2-2; weak D call: TRBD2 (6 bases). The CDR3 is 18 amino acids. Per the germline V gene, CDR1 is MNHEY and CDR2 is SMNVEV (reference sequence). The V end lost 3 bases, the J end lost 1 base, and 18 bases lay between the germline ends. The CDR3 DNA follows: TGTGCCAGCAGTTTGAGTAGGGCTAGCGTATTGAACACCGGGGAGCTGTTTTTT. It encodes CASSLSRASVLNTGELFF.

The gene calls are TRBV5-1 and TRBJ2-5, with 9 bases matching TRBD2. Losses at the gene ends were 8 bases for V and 1 base for J; bases not matched to a gene: 6. The germline gives CDR1 SGHRS, CDR2 YFSETQ. The CDR3 has 14 amino acids. The CDR3 nucleotides read TGCGCCAGTGCCCTAGCGGGACCCCAAGAGACCCAGTACTTC. It encodes CASALAGPQETQYF.

The chain carries TRBV5-1 and TRBJ1-5; no clear D. Germline CDR1 SGHRS, CDR2 YFSETQ. V lost 3 bases to trimming and J lost 0 bases, with 10 bases between them. The CDR3 is 15 residues long. The CDR3 sequence: CASSSDGSSNQPQHF. DNA for the CDR3: TGCGCCAGCAGCTCGGACGGAAGTAGCAATCAGCCCCAGCATTTT.

This chain joins TRBV19 and TRBJ2-2; TRBD1 aligns across 7 bases. This CDR3 has 14 amino acids. V gave up 5 bases and J gave up 5 bases; unmatched junction bases: 5. CDR1 LNHDA and CDR2 SQIVND come from the germline V gene (reference sequence). The CDR3 DNA is TGTGCCAGTAGTCGGCAGGGGGAAACCGGGGAGCTGTTTTTT. Its translation: CASSRQGETGELFF.

The chain has TRBV5-4 and TRBJ2-7; 9 nucleotides line up with TRBD1. The CDR3 spans 15 residues. CDR1 SGHNT and CDR2 YYREEE come from the germline V gene (reference sequence). The ends lost 4 bases at V and 4 bases at J; junction bases unmatched: 9. The CDR3 loop reads CASSRGQGQGYEQYF. In DNA form, the CDR3 reads TGTGCCAGCAGCAGAGGACAGGGACAGGGATACGAGCAGTACTTC.

The chain combines TRBV5-1 with TRBJ2-5; D not certain. In germline, CDR1 is SGHRS, CDR2 YFSETQ. V dropped 0 bases and J dropped 5 bases, with 5 bases sitting between them. This CDR3 has 12 residues. Here the CDR3 DNA reads TGCGCCAGCAGCTTGGAGACGGAGACCCAGTACTTC. Amino acids: CASSLETETQYF.

The chain has TRBV30 and TRBJ1-5; 10 bases align to TRBD1. The V gene's germline CDR1 is GTSNPN and CDR2 SVGIG (reference sequence). The CDR3 runs to 13 residues. Germline trimming cut 3 bases from V and 5 bases from J; bases unmatched to any gene: 1. The CDR3 DNA follows: TGTGCCTGGAGCGGGACAGGGGATCAGCCCCAGCATTTT. This translates into CAWSGTGDQPQHF.

CDR3 nucleotide sequence: TGTGCCACCAGCAGAGATCCAGGGAGGGGTAATGAAAAACTGTTTTTT. Translation gives CATSRDPGRGNEKLFF. V is TRBV15 and J is TRBJ1-4; D perhaps matches TRBD1 (5 bases). Per the germline V gene, CDR1 is LNHNV and CDR2 is YYDKDF (reference sequence). The germline V and J ends were trimmed by 0 bases and 4 bases, with 12 bases remaining between them. The CDR3 contains 16 residues.

The chain carries TRBV5-1 and TRBJ2-7; tentatively, D is TRBD2 (6 bases). The CDR3 loop spans 14 amino acids. Trimming removed 4 bases at V and 2 bases at J, with 13 bases between. Germline loops: CDR1 SGHRS, CDR2 YFSETQ. The CDR3 bases are TGCGCCAGCAGCCCCCGGGACTTAACCTACGAGCAGTACTTC. It specifies CASSPRDLTYEQYF.

This chain uses TRBV6-5 with TRBJ1-2; D might be TRBD1 (6 bases). The CDR3 is 13 residues long. With 5 bases removed from V and 1 base from J, the gap between germline ends came to 8 bases. Germline V lookup: CDR1 MNHEY, CDR2 SVGAGI. CDR3 sequence (DNA): TGTGCCAGCAGTACAGGGATTAACTATGGCTACACCTTC. Its protein product is CASSTGINYGYTF.

This rearrangement joins TRBV27 to TRBJ1-5, with TRBD1 identical over 7 bases. Trimming cost V 10 bases and J 6 bases; bases outside gene matches: 12. The CDR3 is made up of 14 amino acids. Germline-derived CDR1 and CDR2 are MNHEY and SMNVEV (reference sequence). The CDR3 nucleotides read TGTGCCATCTCAGGAGGGGGCTACGTTCAGCCCCAGCATTTT. Translation gives CAISGGGYVQPQHF.

J is TRBJ1-4 and V is TRBV28; perhaps TRBD1 as D (5 bases). The germline gives CDR1 MDHEN, CDR2 SYDVKM. The V end lost 3 bases, the J end lost 0 bases, and 20 bases lay between the germline ends. CDR3 length equals 19 residues. The CDR3 DNA sequence: TGTGCCAGCAGTTTCCCCTCGGACATCCAGGAGGCAACTAATGAAAAACTGTTTTTT. Amino acids: CASSFPSDIQEATNEKLFF.

The chain is built from TRBV5-1 and TRBJ1-1; D gene unclear. The V end was cut by 1 base, the J end by 2 bases, with 9 bases between. The CDR3 totals 14 residues. The V gene's germline CDR1 is SGHRS and CDR2 YFSETQ. CDR3 region: CASSLSGLNTEAFF. CDR3 in DNA: TGCGCCAGCAGCTTGTCCGGCCTTAACACTGAAGCTTTCTTT. Variable domain in full (rest from reference TRBV5-1 and TRBJ1-1): KAGVTQTPRYLIKTRGQQVTLSCSPISGHRSVSWYQQTPGQGLQFLFEYFSETQRNKGNFPGRFSGRQFSNSRSEMNVSTLELGDSALYLCASSLSGLNTEAFFGQGTRLTVV.

V gene TRBV27 combines with J gene TRBJ2-1, with D perhaps TRBD2 (6 bases). Trimming stripped 8 bases from V and 3 bases from J, with 20 bases between. The germline CDR1 and CDR2 sequences are MNHEY and SMNVEV (reference sequence). The CDR3 is 16 amino acids. This CDR3 reads CASCFGGAGLYNEQFF. The CDR3 DNA is TGTGCCAGCTGCTTTGGCGGAGCGGGCCTCTACAATGAGCAGTTCTTC.